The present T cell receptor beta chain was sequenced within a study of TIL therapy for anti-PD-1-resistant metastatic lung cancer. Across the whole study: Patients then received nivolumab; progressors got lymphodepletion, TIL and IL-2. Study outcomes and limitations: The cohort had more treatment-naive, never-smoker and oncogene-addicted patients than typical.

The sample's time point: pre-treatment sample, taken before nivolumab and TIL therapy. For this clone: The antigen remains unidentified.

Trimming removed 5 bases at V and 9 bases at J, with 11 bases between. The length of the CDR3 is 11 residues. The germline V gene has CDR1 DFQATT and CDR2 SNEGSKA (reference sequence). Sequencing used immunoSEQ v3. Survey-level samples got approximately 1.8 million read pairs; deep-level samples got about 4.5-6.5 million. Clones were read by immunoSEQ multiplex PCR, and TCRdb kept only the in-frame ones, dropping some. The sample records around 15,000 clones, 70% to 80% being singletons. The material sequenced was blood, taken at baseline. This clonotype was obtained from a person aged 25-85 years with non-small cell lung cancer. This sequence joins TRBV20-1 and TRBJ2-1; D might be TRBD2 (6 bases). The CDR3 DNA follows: TGCAGTGCTCTGACTAGGCTTGAGCAGTTCTTC. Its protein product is CSALTRLEQFF.